The rows below give T cell receptor beta chains drawn from one sample of a study of CD8 T cells in ankylosing spondylitis. TCRdb analysed the 5' RACE reads with MiXCR anew, one entry per CDR3 protein. The sample has 750,000 to 850,000 distinct CDR3 sequences, 10% to 15% seen once. The specimen was blood, either unsorted or a sorted T cell fraction (not recorded which). These receptor sequences come from a male donor with ankylosing spondylitis. The CDR3 runs from the conserved cysteine through the conserved F or W. D genes are given only for firm matches. Clone size is stated in some rows and not others, as once, few, many or a class when expanded.

CDR3 protein,CDR3 DNA,clone size,J gene,V gene,D gene
CSVGTGEKLFF,TGCAGCGTTGGGACCGGTGAAAAACTGTTTTTT,many,TRBJ1-4,TRBV29-1,NA
CSASDRAITEAFF,TGCAGTGCTTCCGACAGGGCCATCACTGAAGCTTTCTTT,many,TRBJ1-1,TRBV20-1,TRBD1
CASSLVLVTEAFF,TGTGCCAGCAGCTTAGTACTGGTCACTGAAGCTTTCTTT,few,TRBJ1-1,TRBV7-2,NA
CSACLAGGGETQYF,TGCAGTGCCTGCTTAGCGGGAGGCGGGGAGACCCAGTACTTC,few,TRBJ2-5,TRBV20-1,TRBD2
CASSLTRNPNLQETQYF,TGCGCCAGCAGCTTAACGAGAAACCCCAATCTACAAGAGACCCAGTACTTC,few,TRBJ2-5,TRBV5-1,NA
CASSLVVRAPYEQYF,TGTGCCAGCAGCTTAGTGGTCAGGGCGCCTTACGAGCAGTACTTC,NA,TRBJ2-7,TRBV7-2,NA
CASRRRPRGSSYNEQFF,TGTGCCAGCAGACGTCGACCGAGGGGGAGCTCCTACAATGAGCAGTTCTTC,few,TRBJ2-1,TRBV6-2/TRBV6-3,NA
CASSYSRSMDRGNYGYTF,TGTGCCAGCAGTTACTCTCGCAGTATGGACAGGGGCAACTATGGCTACACCTTC,NA,TRBJ1-2,TRBV6-5,TRBD1
CASRNSGSNEQFF,TGTGCCAGCAGAAATAGCGGGAGTAATGAGCAGTTCTTC,NA,TRBJ2-1,TRBV6-4,TRBD2
CASSLLGVSTDTQYF,TGCGCCAGCAGCTTGCTGGGCGTTAGCACAGATACGCAGTATTTT,NA,TRBJ2-3,TRBV5-1,NA
CASSYSVLAGVYEQFF,TGTGCCAGCAGTTACTCGGTACTAGCGGGAGTCTATGAGCAGTTCTTC,NA,TRBJ2-1,TRBV6-5,TRBD2
CASSAPDRVTGELFF,TGTGCCAGCAGTGCCCCCGACAGGGTCACCGGGGAGCTGTTTTTT,NA,TRBJ2-2,TRBV28,TRBD1
CASSFLPSGDTDTQYF,TGTGCCAGCAGCTTCTTACCTAGCGGGGATACAGATACGCAGTATTTT,NA,TRBJ2-3,TRBV7-9,TRBD2
CASSSRVAGASEQFF,TGTGCCAGCAGCTCCCGGGTAGCGGGAGCGAGCGAGCAGTTCTTC,many,TRBJ2-1,TRBV4-2,TRBD2